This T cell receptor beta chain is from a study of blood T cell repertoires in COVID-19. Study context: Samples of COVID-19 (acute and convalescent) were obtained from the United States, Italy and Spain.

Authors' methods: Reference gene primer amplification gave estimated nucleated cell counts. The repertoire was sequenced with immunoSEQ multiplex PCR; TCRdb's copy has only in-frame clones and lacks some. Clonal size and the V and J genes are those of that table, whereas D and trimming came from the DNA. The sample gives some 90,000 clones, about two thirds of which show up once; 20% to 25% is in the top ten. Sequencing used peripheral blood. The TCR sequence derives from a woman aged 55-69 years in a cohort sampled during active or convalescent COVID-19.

The DNA of the CDR3 is TGCAGCGTCTACAGGGGCGGGACGCGGGGTGGGAACACTGAAGCTTTCTTT. Its translation: CSVYRGGTRGGNTEAFF. The chain combines TRBV29-1 with TRBJ1-1; the match to TRBD1 covers 7 bases. Trimming took 6 bases from V and 1 from J; bases not matched to a gene: 17. CDR3 length equals 17 residues. Per germline, CDR1 SQVTM and CDR2 ANQGSEA.